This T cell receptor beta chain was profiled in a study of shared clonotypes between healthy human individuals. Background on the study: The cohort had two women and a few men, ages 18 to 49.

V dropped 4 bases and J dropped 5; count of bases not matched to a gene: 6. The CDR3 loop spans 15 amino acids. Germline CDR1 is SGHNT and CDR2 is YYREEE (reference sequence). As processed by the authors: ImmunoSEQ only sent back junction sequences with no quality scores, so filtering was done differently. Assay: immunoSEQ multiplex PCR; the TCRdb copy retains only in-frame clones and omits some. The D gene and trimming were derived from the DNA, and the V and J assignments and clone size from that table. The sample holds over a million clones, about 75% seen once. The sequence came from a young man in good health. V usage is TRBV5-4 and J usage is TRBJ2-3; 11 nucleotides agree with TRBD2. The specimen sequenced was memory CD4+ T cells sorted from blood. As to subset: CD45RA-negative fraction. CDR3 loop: CASSPPSGGLDTQYF. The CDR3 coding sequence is TGTGCCAGCAGCCCTCCTAGCGGGGGGCTAGATACGCAGTATTTT.